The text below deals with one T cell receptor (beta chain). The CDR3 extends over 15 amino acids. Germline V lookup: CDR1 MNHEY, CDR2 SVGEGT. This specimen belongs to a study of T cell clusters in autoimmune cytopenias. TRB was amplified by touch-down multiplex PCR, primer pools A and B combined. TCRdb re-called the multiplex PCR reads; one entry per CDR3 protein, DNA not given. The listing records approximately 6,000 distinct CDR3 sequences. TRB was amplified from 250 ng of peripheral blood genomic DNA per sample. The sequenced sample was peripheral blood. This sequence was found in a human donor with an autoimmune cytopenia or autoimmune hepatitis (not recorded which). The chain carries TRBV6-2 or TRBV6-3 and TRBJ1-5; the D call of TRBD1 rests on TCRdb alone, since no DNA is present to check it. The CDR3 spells CASSPIRQKLQPQHF.